A selection of T cell receptor beta chains follows, all from one sample in a study of technical replicates of blood from a few donors. The data were produced by immunoSEQ multiplex PCR, yet TCRdb's version contains in-frame clones alone and is incomplete. The repertoire has tens of thousands of clones, just over 90% of them found once; the top ten carry 0.25% to 0.35%. Material: T cells isolated from PBMCs. The source is a human donor in good health. Each CDR3 is given with its conserved first and last residue. D genes are given only for firm matches. Clone size is given for some rows only: seen once, a few or many times, or a class if the clone is expanded.

abundance	d_gene	v_gene	j_gene	CDR3aa	CDR3nt
.	TRBD1	TRBV10-3	TRBJ1-2	CAIRQGDRGNYGYTF	TGTGCCATCAGACAAGGAGACAGGGGGAACTATGGCTACACCTTC
.	.	TRBV11-2	TRBJ1-2	CASSLVRRDKYYGYTF	TGTGCCAGCAGCTTAGTGCGCCGCGACAAGTACTATGGCTACACCTTC
.	.	TRBV9	TRBJ1-5	CASSVVDLGGRWDQPQHF	TGTGCCAGCAGCGTAGTAGATCTGGGAGGACGCTGGGATCAGCCCCAGCATTTT
.	.	TRBV19	TRBJ2-7	CASNGGTGEQYF	TGTGCCAGTAACGGCGGGACGGGCGAGCAGTACTTC
.	TRBD2	TRBV28	TRBJ2-1	CASLTSGSSYNEQFF	TGTGCCAGCTTAACTAGCGGGAGCTCCTACAATGAGCAGTTCTTC
.	TRBD1	TRBV7-9	TRBJ1-2	CASSSTQGGAGYTF	TGTGCCAGCAGCTCCACCCAGGGGGGAGCTGGCTACACCTTC
.	.	TRBV4-1	TRBJ2-1	CASSQIGVVPNEQFF	TGCGCCAGCAGCCAGATTGGAGTAGTACCGAATGAGCAGTTCTTC
.	.	TRBV10-2	TRBJ2-3	CASSDLAASTDTQYF	TGCGCCAGCAGTGACCTAGCCGCCTCCACAGATACGCAGTATTTT
.	.	TRBV5-6	TRBJ1-3	CASSFQHWTRSGNTIYF	TGTGCCAGCTCCTTTCAACACTGGACACGCTCTGGAAACACCATATATTTT
.	.	TRBV7-8	TRBJ1-2	CASSLAPPVYGYTF	TGTGCCAGCAGCTTAGCGCCCCCAGTCTATGGCTACACCTTC
.	.	TRBV6-6	TRBJ1-5	CASRPTGIYSNQPQHF	TGTGCCAGCAGGCCCACAGGAATTTATAGCAATCAGCCCCAGCATTTT
few	.	TRBV4-1	TRBJ1-1	CASSLGAAGGHTEAFF	TGCGCCAGCAGCTTGGGAGCTGCAGGAGGTCACACTGAAGCTTTCTTT
.	TRBD1	TRBV4-2	TRBJ2-4	CASSQDPKGGRLLAKNIQYF	TGTGCCAGCAGCCAAGATCCAAAAGGGGGCCGGTTACTAGCCAAAAACATTCAGTACTTC
.	.	TRBV7-9	TRBJ1-6	CASIPLAKGSPLHF	TGTGCCAGCATCCCTTTAGCCAAAGGTTCACCCCTCCACTTT
.	TRBD2	TRBV5-1	TRBJ2-7	CASSSGTSGRNEQYF	TGCGCCAGCAGCTCGGGGACTAGCGGGAGGAACGAGCAGTACTTC
once	.	TRBV6-6	TRBJ1-1	CASSLKTGTEAFF	TGTGCCAGCAGTCTGAAGACGGGAACTGAAGCTTTCTTT
few	.	TRBV29-1	TRBJ1-1	CSVGGSNTEAFF	TGCAGCGTCGGAGGGTCGAACACTGAAGCTTTCTTT
.	TRBD2	TRBV28	TRBJ2-1	CASPPRELAGRSSLMDEQFF	TGTGCCAGCCCTCCCAGGGAGCTAGCGGGACGTTCCTCCTTAATGGATGAGCAGTTCTTC
.	.	TRBV5-1	TRBJ1-2	CASSLGDINGYTF	TGCGCCAGCAGCTTGGGGGACATTAACGGCTACACCTTC
.	TRBD1	TRBV28	TRBJ2-7	CATQIPGQGIYEQYF	TGTGCCACACAGATTCCGGGACAGGGAATCTACGAGCAGTACTTC
once	TRBD1	TRBV2	TRBJ2-7	CASSSTGVYEQYF	TGTGCCAGCAGTTCCACAGGGGTCTACGAGCAGTACTTC
.	.	TRBV7-2	TRBJ2-7	CASSPSSSTYEQYF	TGTGCCAGCAGCCCCAGTTCATCCACCTACGAGCAGTACTTC
.	TRBD2	TRBV9	TRBJ2-1	CASSVSEQRGVSLGEQFF	TGTGCCAGCAGCGTCTCCGAACAGCGGGGGGTGTCCTTAGGAGAGCAGTTCTTC
once	TRBD2	TRBV28	TRBJ2-7	CASSFRTSGRVKLYEQYF	TGTGCCAGCAGTTTCCGGACTAGCGGGAGAGTTAAATTGTACGAGCAGTACTTC
once	.	TRBV25-1	TRBJ1-1	CASSLLTSNTEAFF	TGTGCCAGCTCTCTACTGACTTCGAACACTGAAGCTTTCTTT
once	.	TRBV5-6	TRBJ2-1	CASSFHGGREQFF	TGTGCCAGCAGCTTTCACGGAGGGAGGGAGCAGTTCTTC
.	.	TRBV6-1	TRBJ2-7	CASRVADEQYF	TGTGCCAGCAGGGTGGCGGACGAGCAGTACTTC
.	.	TRBV6-5	TRBJ2-7	CASSHFKALGEQYF	TGTGCCAGCAGCCATTTCAAGGCGCTCGGGGAGCAGTACTTC
.	TRBD1	TRBV28	TRBJ1-1	CASSLTGQGNTEAFF	TGTGCCAGCAGTTTAACAGGACAGGGGAACACTGAAGCTTTCTTT
.	.	TRBV6-6	TRBJ2-5	CASVSDGGRETQYF	TGTGCCAGCGTCTCCGACGGGGGAAGAGAGACCCAGTACTTC
.	TRBD2	TRBV7-9	TRBJ2-1	CASSSGLAGGWYYNEQFF	TGTGCCAGCAGCTCTGGACTAGCGGGAGGGTGGTATTACAATGAGCAGTTCTTC
few	.	TRBV14	TRBJ1-1	CASSHWSPGTEAFF	TGTGCCAGCAGCCACTGGTCTCCCGGCACTGAAGCTTTCTTT
.	.	TRBV6-5	TRBJ1-1	CASSYSFYDTEAFF	TGTGCCAGCAGTTACTCGTTCTACGACACTGAAGCTTTCTTT
.	.	TRBV4-1	TRBJ1-5	CASSQGLSGGRNQPQHF	TGCGCCAGCAGCCAAGGTCTGTCGGGGGGTCGCAATCAGCCCCAGCATTTT
.	.	TRBV6-5	TRBJ1-2	CASSYQGLEGYTF	TGTGCCAGCAGTTACCAGGGCCTGGAGGGCTACACCTTC
.	TRBD2	TRBV13	TRBJ2-2	CASRGLAGAGELFF	TGTGCCAGCAGAGGACTAGCGGGAGCTGGGGAGCTGTTTTTT
.	.	TRBV30	TRBJ1-1	CAWKQAPLGNTEAFF	TGTGCCTGGAAACAGGCGCCTTTAGGGAACACTGAAGCTTTCTTT
.	TRBD1	TRBV12-5	TRBJ2-7	CASGPPGQTYEQYF	TGTGCTAGTGGTCCCCCGGGACAGACCTACGAGCAGTACTTC
.	TRBD2	TRBV19	TRBJ2-7	CASSISVAGPSYEQYF	TGTGCCAGTAGTATTTCGGTAGCGGGACCCTCCTACGAGCAGTACTTC
.	.	TRBV7-9	TRBJ1-5	CASSGAGAADQPQHF	TGTGCCAGCAGCGGGGCGGGGGCGGCCGATCAGCCCCAGCATTTT
.	TRBD1	TRBV15	TRBJ1-2	CATSRLGQVDYGYTF	TGTGCCACCAGCAGGCTGGGACAGGTGGATTATGGCTACACCTTC
.	TRBD1	TRBV4-1	TRBJ1-5	CASSHGTGSANQPQHF	TGCGCCAGCAGCCACGGGACAGGGAGCGCCAATCAGCCCCAGCATTTT
.	TRBD2	TRBV11-2	TRBJ2-1	CASSSLMAGGPHEQFF	TGTGCCAGCAGCTCCCTTATGGCGGGAGGGCCCCATGAGCAGTTCTTC
.	.	TRBV7-3	TRBJ1-2	CASSLVRTAAGTF	TGTGCCAGCAGCTTAGTTAGGACCGCCGCGGGCACCTTC
.	.	TRBV15	TRBJ1-5	CATSKKSGTTSEPQHF	TGTGCCACCAGCAAAAAGTCCGGGACAACATCTGAGCCCCAGCATTTT
.	.	TRBV5-4	TRBJ1-3	CATGQGYGNTIYF	TGTGCAACGGGGCAGGGGTATGGAAACACCATATATTTT
.	TRBD1	TRBV7-9	TRBJ2-5	CASSTTGGQETQYF	TGTGCCAGCAGCACGACAGGGGGCCAGGAGACCCAGTACTTC